This TCR beta chain is drawn from a study of cytomegalovirus exposure and HLA in healthy donors. This clone appeared a single time. The donors were members of the roughly 120-subject validation cohort (separate from the approximately 670-subject first cohort). TCRdb keeps only in-frame clones here, not all; method: immunoSEQ multiplex PCR. The top ten hold 3% to 4.5% of the sample, which has tens of thousands of clones, 93% seen once. J gave up 5 bases and V 3 bases, and 3 bases lay outside the gene matches. Germline values: CDR1 LNHNV, CDR2 YYDKDF (reference sequence). CDR3 length: 14 amino acids. Material: PBMCs. This receptor was taken from a woman in her 30s in good health and CMV-seronegative. The chain links TRBV15 to TRBJ2-2; 7 bases are shared with TRBD1. CDR3 sequence (DNA): TGTGCCACCAGCAGTGTCAGGGGGACCGGGGAGCTGTTTTTT. Translation gives CATSSVRGTGELFF.